Presented here are 20 T cell receptor beta chains from one specimen sequenced in a study of shared clonotypes between healthy human individuals. The method was immunoSEQ multiplex PCR; TCRdb's version includes in-frame clones alone and lacks a portion of them. The sample holds 730,000 or so clones, roughly 70% seen once. Sequenced material: memory CD4+ T cells sorted from blood. The subset denotes: CD45RA-negative fraction. The receptors here all came from a woman in her thirties in good health.

This chain connects TRBV7-2 to TRBJ2-2, with D unresolved. Deletions cut 5 bases from V and 1 base from J, with 5 bases between. The germline gives CDR1 SGHTA, CDR2 FQGNSA. The length of the CDR3 is 13 residues. CDR3 sequence: CASSIRNTGELFF. In DNA form, the CDR3 reads TGTGCCAGCAGCATCAGGAACACCGGGGAGCTGTTTTTT.

This clone was seen a handful of times. Other DNA sequences in the same sample also yield this CDR3. The chain combines TRBV5-1 with TRBJ1-5; 9 bases line up with TRBD1. Germline V gene sequence: CDR1 SGHRS, CDR2 YFSETQ. The CDR3 has 15 amino acids. Losses at the gene ends were 4 bases for V and 0 bases for J; bases not matched to a gene: 2. CDR3 sequence (DNA): TGCGCCAGCAGCCGGACAGGGGATAGCAATCAGCCCCAGCATTTT. Its protein is CASSRTGDSNQPQHF.

This chain links TRBV7-9 with TRBJ1-4, with D possibly being TRBD1 (6 bases). Germline CDR1 and CDR2: SEHNR and FQNEAQ (reference sequence). This CDR3 region has 14 residues. V was trimmed by 5 bases and J by 7 bases, leaving 14 bases between them. DNA for the CDR3: TGTGCCAGCAGCACGGACAGTCAAGGTGAAAAACTGTTTTTT. Residues: CASSTDSQGEKLFF.

The chain employs TRBV10-3 and TRBJ1-1; a weak D match, TRBD1 (6 bases). The CDR3 sequence is 12 residues long. Trimming cost V 1 base and J 11 bases, with 11 bases left between them. CDR1 and CDR2 (germline): ENHRY, SYGVKD. The DNA for the CDR3 is TGTGCCATCAGTGAGTACAGGGAGTATGCTTTCTTT. Protein: CAISEYREYAFF.

The V call is TRBV19, the J call TRBJ2-1; the match to TRBD1 covers 7 bases. V dropped 4 bases and J dropped 2; count of bases not matched to a gene: 11. This CDR3 is built from 17 residues. Germline CDR1 and CDR2: LNHDA and SQIVND (reference sequence). The CDR3 region is CASSTRQGPGTYNEQFF. DNA for the CDR3: TGTGCCAGTAGTACACGACAGGGACCGGGGACCTACAATGAGCAGTTCTTC.

The V call is TRBV19, the J call TRBJ1-5, with 7 bases lining up with TRBD1. The CDR3 is 17 residues long. Germline V gives CDR1 LNHDA, CDR2 SQIVND (reference sequence). V lost 6 bases and J lost 2; bases outside the gene matches: 13. The chain's CDR3 is CASSLMGTGTGNQPQHF. As DNA, the CDR3 is TGTGCCAGTAGCTTGATGGGGACCGGGACAGGCAATCAGCCCCAGCATTTT.

J is TRBJ2-2 and V is TRBV18; tentative D call: TRBD2 (5 bases). CDR1 KGHSH and CDR2 LQKENI come from the germline V gene. V was pared by 5 bases and J by 2 bases, with 15 bases between. This CDR3 spans 16 amino acids. DNA for the CDR3: TGTGCCAGCTCAATTGTAGCGATTGACAACACCGGGGAGCTGTTTTTT. This gives the protein CASSIVAIDNTGELFF.

The chain joins TRBV29-1 to TRBJ2-7; 8 bases fit TRBD1. Per germline, CDR1 SQVTM and CDR2 ANQGSEA. V lost 5 bases, J lost 4 bases, and 7 bases stayed unmatched. There are 13 residues in the CDR3. CDR3 nucleotide sequence: TGCAGCGTTTTACAGGGGGTGGCTTACGAGCAGTACTTC. Protein product: CSVLQGVAYEQYF.

The CDR3 sequence: CASSPRGPYEQYF. Here the CDR3 DNA reads TGTGCCAGCAGTCCCCGGGGGCCCTACGAGCAGTACTTC. The rearrangement uses TRBV27 and TRBJ2-7, with D perhaps TRBD1 or TRBD2 (6 bases each). Germline CDR1 and CDR2: MNHEY and SMNVEV (reference sequence). Trimming removed 5 bases from V and 2 bases from J, with 10 bases in between. The CDR3 covers 13 residues.

The V call is TRBV28, the J call TRBJ1-4, with D perhaps TRBD1 (5 bases). CDR3 size: 14 residues. Trimming left V 5 bases short and J 8 bases short, with 15 bases between. Looked up from germline, CDR1 is MDHEN and CDR2 is SYDVKM. Here the CDR3 reads CASSPGPVREKLFF. The DNA of the CDR3 is TGTGCCAGCAGTCCGGGACCGGTGCGGGAAAAACTGTTTTTT.

The V and J genes are TRBV15 and TRBJ1-3; the D gene is possibly TRBD1 (5 bases). Trimming pared 0 bases from V and 0 bases from J, leaving 24 bases between. Germline V gene lookup returns CDR1 LNHNV and CDR2 YYDKDF (reference sequence). The CDR3 sequence is 21 residues long. CDR3 DNA: TGTGCCACCAGCAGAGATTTTAGTCGATGGTTACAGGCGAACTCTGGAAACACCATATATTTT. Encoded protein: CATSRDFSRWLQANSGNTIYF.

This clone is a singleton in its sample. This sequence joins TRBV7-2 and TRBJ2-3; TRBD2 matches at 9 bases. This CDR3 is 17 amino acids long. Germline-derived CDR1 and CDR2 are SGHTA and FQGNSA. The V segment lost 7 bases and the J segment 2 bases; nucleotides outside the gene matches: 13. CDR3 amino acids: CASTRGGSGGVTDTQYF. The CDR3 DNA reads as TGTGCCAGCACCAGAGGGGGTAGCGGGGGCGTCACAGATACGCAGTATTTT. Supplemented by reference TRBV7-2 and TRBJ2-3, the full variable domain reads GAGVSQSPSNKVTEKGKDVELRCDPISGHTALYWYRQSLGQGLEFLIYFQGNSAPDKSGLPSDRFSAERTGGSVSTLTIQRTQQEDSAVYLCASTRGGSGGVTDTQYFGPGTRLTVL.

This clone has just one count. V gene TRBV7-9 combines with J gene TRBJ2-7; 7 bases align to TRBD2. Germline V gene lookup returns CDR1 SEHNR and CDR2 FQNEAQ (reference sequence). This CDR3 region has 16 residues. Trimming removed 5 bases from V and 6 bases from J; junction bases left unmatched: 16. DNA for the CDR3: TGTGCCAGCAGCCCGAAGCCACTAGCGCTCGCCTTCGAGCAGTACTTC. This codes for CASSPKPLALAFEQYF. The full variable domain, completed using reference TRBV7-9 and TRBJ2-7, is DTGVSQNPRHKITKRGQNVTFRCDPISEHNRLYWYRQTLGQGPEFLTYFQNEAQLEKSRLLSDRFSAERPKGSFSTLEIQRTEQGDSAMYLCASSPKPLALAFEQYFGPGTRLTVT.

The CDR3 bases are TGTGCCAGCAGCTTTACTAGCGGACCAGAGACCCAGTACTTC. It specifies CASSFTSGPETQYF. This chain connects TRBV11-2 to TRBJ2-5; 8 positions match TRBD2. The CDR3 is 14 amino acids. J lost 4 bases, V lost 3 bases, and 4 bases had no gene match. The V gene's germline CDR1 is SGHAT and CDR2 FQNNGV.

The chain combines TRBV7-2 with TRBJ2-7; D gene ambiguous. CDR3 length equals 15 residues. V lost 3 bases and J lost 1, with 13 bases in between. Germline V gene sequence: CDR1 SGHTA, CDR2 FQGNSA. CDR3 sequence (DNA): TGTGCCAGCAGCTTTGCCCAAACGCCTTCCTACGAGCAGTACTTC. Residues: CASSFAQTPSYEQYF. Supplemented by reference TRBV7-2 and TRBJ2-7, the full variable domain reads GAGVSQSPSNKVTEKGKDVELRCDPISGHTALYWYRQSLGQGLEFLIYFQGNSAPDKSGLPSDRFSAERTGGSVSTLTIQRTQQEDSAVYLCASSFAQTPSYEQYFGPGTRLTVT.

V usage is TRBV6-1 and J usage is TRBJ2-3; the D gene is possibly TRBD1 (5 bases). This CDR3 spans 13 amino acids. Trimming took off 9 bases at V and 6 bases at J, with 16 bases between the two ends. Germline CDR1 and CDR2: MNHNS and SASEGT. The CDR3 spells CASQGGLRDTQYF. For the CDR3, the DNA is TGTGCCAGTCAGGGTGGCCTTAGGGATACGCAGTATTTT.

The V call is TRBV6-5, the J call TRBJ1-4; possible D gene TRBD1, 5 bases. Germline lookup yields CDR1 MNHEY and CDR2 SVGAGI. Trimming took off 6 bases at V and 8 bases at J, with 13 bases between the two ends. There are 13 residues in the CDR3. The CDR3 is CASSRVRGEKLFF. The CDR3 bases are TGTGCCAGCAGCAGGGTCCGAGGGGAAAAACTGTTTTTT.

This clone showed up just a few times. The chain couples TRBV14 to TRBJ2-7; TRBD1 is a possible D gene (6 bases). CDR1 and CDR2 (germline): SGHDN, FVKESK. This CDR3 is 15 amino acids long. Trimming shortened V by 4 bases and J by 3 bases, and 16 bases separated the two germline ends. The CDR3, as DNA: TGTGCCAGCAGCCCAGAACAGGGAGCGTACTACGAGCAGTACTTC. It yields the protein CASSPEQGAYYEQYF.

The chain couples TRBV6-5 to TRBJ1-2; the match to TRBD1 covers 11 bases. The ends lost 6 bases at V and 8 bases at J; junction bases unmatched: 8. Germline CDR1 MNHEY, CDR2 SVGAGI. This CDR3 region has 14 residues. The CDR3 DNA follows: TGTGCCAGCAGACCACTATGGACAGGGGGCGGCTACACCTTC. Encoded protein: CASRPLWTGGGYTF.

The chain recombines TRBV13 with TRBJ2-7; 8 bases align to TRBD1. Per the germline V gene, CDR1 is PRHDT and CDR2 is FYEKMQ (reference sequence). J was trimmed by 2 bases and V by 4 bases; bases with no gene match: 10. The CDR3 spans 16 residues. The CDR3 is CASSSIRDRNTYEQYF. In DNA, the CDR3 is TGTGCCAGCAGCTCCATCAGGGACAGGAATACCTACGAGCAGTACTTC.